The clone carrying this T cell receptor beta chain occurred a few times. Its antigen is not known. CDR1 is SNHLY, CDR2 FYNNEI, per germline. V was clipped by 5 bases and J by 8 bases, with 9 bases between them. The CDR3 totals 11 residues. Cells sorted by CD45RO/CCR7/CD25/CD127/CD95/CD27 comprised CD4+ naive, central memory, regulatory and stem cell-like memory cells. Expressed TCRB transcripts were sequenced because the entire RNA isolate underwent reverse transcription. Generated by immunoSEQ multiplex PCR, the TCRdb table keeps only in-frame clones and is missing some. The repertoire holds about 260,000 clones, with roughly 20% as singletons. The data are from a study of beta chain features in type 1 diabetes. Background on the study: Sorted cells examined across all samples numbered around 100 million. Overall study findings and caveats: Shortening that was moderate but significant affected the TCRB CDR3s of Type 1 diabetes patients in all four CD4+ subsets. Across patients, naive, central memory and Treg TCRB repertoires exhibited apparently greater similarity than was observed across healthy donors.

This TCR derives from a middle-aged woman with type 1 diabetes. The specimen sequenced was naive CD4+ T cells from blood. This chain joins TRBV2 and TRBJ1-1, with D unresolved. The CDR3 DNA follows: TGTGCCAGCAGTAGGACTGCGGAAGCTTTCTTT. Its translation: CASSRTAEAFF.